This record concerns one TCR beta chain sequence. This sample is part of a study of technical replicates of blood from a few donors. Produced via immunoSEQ multiplex PCR; TCRdb's table is partial and in-frame only. The data show some 91,000 clones, with nearly 97% seen just once and approximately 0.22% held by the top ten. The clonotype originates from a human donor in good health. Input material: T cells isolated from PBMCs.

DNA for the CDR3: TGTGCCAGCAGTTTGAGGAACGAGCAGTACTTC. It yields the protein CASSLRNEQYF. The rearrangement uses TRBV28 and TRBJ2-7, with no clear D. The CDR3 length is 11 residues. V lost 3 bases, J lost 5 bases, and 5 bases lay in between. Germline V gene lookup returns CDR1 MDHEN and CDR2 SYDVKM.